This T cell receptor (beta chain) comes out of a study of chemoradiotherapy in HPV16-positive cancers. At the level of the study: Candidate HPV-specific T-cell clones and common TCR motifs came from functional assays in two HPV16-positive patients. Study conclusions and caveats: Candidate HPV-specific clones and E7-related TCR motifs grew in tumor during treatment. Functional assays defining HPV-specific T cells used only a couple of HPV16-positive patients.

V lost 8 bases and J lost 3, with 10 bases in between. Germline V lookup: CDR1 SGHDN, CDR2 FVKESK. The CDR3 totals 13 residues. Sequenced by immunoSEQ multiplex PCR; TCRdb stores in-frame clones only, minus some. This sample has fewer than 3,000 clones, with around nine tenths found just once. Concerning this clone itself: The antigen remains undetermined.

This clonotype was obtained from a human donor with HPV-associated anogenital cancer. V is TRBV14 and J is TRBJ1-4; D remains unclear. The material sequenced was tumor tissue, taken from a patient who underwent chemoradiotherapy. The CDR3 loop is CASSQKANEKLFF. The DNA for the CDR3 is TGTGCCAGCTCGCAGAAAGCTAATGAAAAACTGTTTTTT.